These T cell receptor beta chains were read from a single sample in a study of PD-L1 blockade in urothelial cancer. Produced via immunoSEQ multiplex PCR; TCRdb's table is partial and in-frame only. The table has approximately 91,000 clones, approximately 87% seen once. The material was PBMCs, obtained around atezolizumab (anti-PD-L1) treatment. The receptors stem from a man between 65 and 85 years old with urothelial cancer. Both conserved end residues are part of each CDR3. The D gene is left open where the match is weak. The size field is filled for only some rows; it gives once, few, many or a size class.

J gene	clone size	V gene	D gene	CDR3 protein	CDR3 DNA
TRBJ2-6	.	TRBV5-6	.	CASSLAGTYSGANVLTF	TGTGCCAGCAGCTTGGCAGGTACATACTCTGGGGCCAACGTCCTGACTTTC
TRBJ1-5	once	TRBV7-9	.	CASSPGPSGQPQHF	TGTGCCAGCAGCCCGGGCCCCTCGGGGCAGCCCCAGCATTTT
TRBJ2-2	.	TRBV7-9	TRBD2	CASSLGAGAIHGELFF	TGTGCCAGCAGCTTAGGTGCGGGAGCGATACACGGGGAGCTGTTTTTT
TRBJ1-1	once	TRBV5-1	TRBD1	CASSPGTGVSEAFF	TGCGCCAGCAGCCCGGGGACAGGGGTGAGTGAAGCTTTCTTT
TRBJ2-5	.	TRBV2	TRBD2	CASSDSLAGDARETQYF	TGTGCCAGCAGTGATTCGCTAGCGGGGGATGCGCGGGAGACCCAGTACTTC
TRBJ1-5	.	TRBV6-1	TRBD1	CASSDREFNQPQHF	TGTGCCAGTTCGGACAGGGAATTTAATCAGCCCCAGCATTTT
TRBJ1-5	.	TRBV19	.	CASSTITRGYRNQPQHF	TGTGCCAGTAGTACCATCACCAGAGGGTACCGCAATCAGCCCCAGCATTTT
TRBJ1-2	.	TRBV11-2	.	CASSPSGVGYGYTF	TGTGCCAGCAGCCCCTCGGGGGTAGGCTATGGCTACACCTTC
TRBJ1-1	.	TRBV7-9	.	CASSLARSSAFF	TGTGCCAGCAGCTTAGCGAGGTCGAGTGCTTTCTTT
TRBJ1-2	.	TRBV19	TRBD1	CASSIVGDRRNYGYTF	TGTGCCAGTAGTATAGTTGGGGACAGGAGGAACTATGGCTACACCTTC
TRBJ2-5	.	TRBV30	.	CAWSGLAQETQYF	TGTGCCTGGAGTGGTCTAGCGCAAGAGACCCAGTACTTC
TRBJ2-7	.	TRBV6-5	.	CASSYGQGTYEQYF	TGTGCCAGCAGTTATGGGCAGGGTACCTACGAGCAGTACTTC
TRBJ2-3	few	TRBV4-1	TRBD2	CASSATSGRISSSTDTQYF	TGCGCCAGCAGTGCAACTAGCGGGCGGATCTCCTCTAGCACAGATACGCAGTATTTT
TRBJ1-5	few	TRBV15	TRBD1	CATSPLRPGQPNQPQHF	TGTGCCACCAGCCCACTGCGCCCGGGACAGCCCAATCAGCCCCAGCATTTT
TRBJ2-1	.	TRBV7-3	TRBD2	CASSLGTSGRRLGNEQFF	TGTGCCAGCAGCCTCGGGACTAGCGGGAGGCGACTGGGCAATGAGCAGTTCTTC
TRBJ2-1	.	TRBV4-2	TRBD2	CASSRGLAEGYEQFF	TGTGCCAGCAGCCGGGGACTAGCGGAAGGGTATGAGCAGTTCTTC
TRBJ2-2	.	TRBV7-8	.	CASSLASVGTGELFF	TGTGCCAGCAGCCTCGCTAGCGTAGGCACCGGGGAGCTGTTTTTT
TRBJ2-7	.	TRBV7-2	.	CASSKGLNPSYEQYF	TGTGCCAGCAGCAAGGGACTCAATCCCTCCTACGAGCAGTACTTC
TRBJ2-7	.	TRBV7-8	TRBD1	CASSRDRQGYEQYF	TGTGCCAGCAGCCGGGACAGGCAAGGCTACGAGCAGTACTTC
TRBJ2-7	.	TRBV9	TRBD1	CASSAGQANEQYF	TGTGCCAGCAGCGCAGGACAGGCCAACGAGCAGTACTTC
TRBJ1-2	.	TRBV2	TRBD1	CASRDDRGYGYTF	TGTGCCAGCAGAGACGACAGGGGTTATGGCTACACCTTC
TRBJ1-2	.	TRBV13	TRBD1	CASSLGPGQGISGTF	TGTGCCAGCAGCTTAGGCCCGGGACAGGGAATCTCCGGCACCTTC
TRBJ2-3	.	TRBV10-3	TRBD2	CAISESPSGGSADTQYF	TGTGCCATCAGTGAGTCTCCTAGCGGGGGGAGCGCAGATACGCAGTATTTT
TRBJ2-2	.	TRBV18	TRBD2	CASSPRGGANTGELFF	TGTGCCAGCTCACCACGGGGAGGGGCGAACACCGGGGAGCTGTTTTTT
TRBJ2-3	.	TRBV7-6	TRBD2	CASSSREGTDTQYF	TGTGCCAGCAGCTCTCGGGAGGGCACAGATACGCAGTATTTT
TRBJ2-7	.	TRBV19	TRBD1	CASRNTGTGDGYEQYF	TGTGCCAGTAGAAATACCGGGACAGGGGATGGCTACGAGCAGTACTTC
TRBJ1-1	.	TRBV2	.	CASGGMGGVGAFF	TGTGCCAGCGGTGGGATGGGGGGAGTCGGAGCTTTCTTT
TRBJ2-1	few	TRBV5-5	.	CASSLGGDNEQFF	TGTGCCAGCAGCTTGGGAGGTGACAATGAGCAGTTCTTC
TRBJ2-1	.	TRBV9	TRBD2	CASSAFSGGVVEQFF	TGTGCCAGCAGCGCCTTTAGCGGGGGGGTTGTCGAGCAGTTCTTC
TRBJ2-1	.	TRBV9	TRBD2	CASSASGREHNEQFF	TGTGCCAGCAGCGCTAGCGGGAGAGAACACAATGAGCAGTTCTTC
TRBJ1-2	.	TRBV19	TRBD1	CASSPDRGRNYGYTF	TGTGCCAGTAGTCCCGACAGGGGAAGGAACTATGGCTACACCTTC
TRBJ2-7	.	TRBV10-3	.	CAIRQGGSYEQYF	TGTGCCATCAGGCAAGGGGGTTCCTACGAGCAGTACTTC
TRBJ2-2	few	TRBV29-1	TRBD1	CSASQGPTNTGELFF	TGCAGCGCGTCACAGGGGCCTACGAACACCGGGGAGCTGTTTTTT
TRBJ1-3	.	TRBV6-6	.	CASSFGGSSGNTIYF	TGTGCCAGCAGTTTTGGGGGGAGCTCTGGAAACACCATATATTTT
TRBJ2-5	.	TRBV7-7	.	CASSPGSRRETQYF	TGTGCCAGCAGCCCCGGCTCCCGCAGGGAGACCCAGTACTTC
TRBJ2-1	.	TRBV19	.	CASSISQLNEQFF	TGTGCCAGTAGTATAAGTCAGTTAAATGAGCAGTTCTTC